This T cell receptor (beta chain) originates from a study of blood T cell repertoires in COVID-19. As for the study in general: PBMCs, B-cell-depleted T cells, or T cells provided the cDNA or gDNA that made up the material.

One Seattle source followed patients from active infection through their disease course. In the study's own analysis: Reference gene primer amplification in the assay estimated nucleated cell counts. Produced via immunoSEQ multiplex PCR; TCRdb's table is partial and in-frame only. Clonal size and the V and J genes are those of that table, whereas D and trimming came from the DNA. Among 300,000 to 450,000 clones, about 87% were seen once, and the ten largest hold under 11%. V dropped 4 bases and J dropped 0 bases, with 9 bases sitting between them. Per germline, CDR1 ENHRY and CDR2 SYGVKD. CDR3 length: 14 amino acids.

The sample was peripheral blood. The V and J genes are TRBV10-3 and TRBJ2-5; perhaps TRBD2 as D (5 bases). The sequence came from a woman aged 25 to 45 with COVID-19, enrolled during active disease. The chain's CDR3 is CAISANSDQETQYF. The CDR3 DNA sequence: TGTGCCATCAGTGCCAATAGCGACCAAGAGACCCAGTACTTC.